These 20 T cell receptor beta chains originate from one sample sequenced in a study of human T cells and chemical hapten exposure. TCRdb called the RACE reads again in MiXCR, with one record for every CDR3 protein. The sample records approximately 73,000 distinct CDR3 sequences, about a tenth being singletons. The sample's time point: patch test 1, 2 weeks after DPC sensitization. Treatment specified: therapeutic diphenylcyclopropenone sensitization with weekly scalp DPC. The material sequenced was whole blood, taken in connection with sensitization to the hapten diphenylcyclopropenone (DPC). These receptor sequences come from a woman in her forties or fifties with alopecia areata. Some clones in this sample may be carry-over from other donors' samples.

The chain recombines TRBV11-3 with TRBJ2-1; 8 nucleotides line up with TRBD2. Germline V gene data show CDR1 as SGHNT and CDR2 as YENEEA. CDR3 length equals 15 residues. V trimming: 4 bases; J trimming: 3 bases; junction bases outside the gene matches: 5. This chain's CDR3 is CASSSIAGFYNEQFF. DNA of the CDR3: TGTGCCAGCAGCTCAATAGCGGGGTTCTACAATGAGCAGTTCTTC. Full variable domain (missing parts from reference TRBV11-3 and TRBJ2-1): EAGVVQSPRYKIIEKKQPVAFWCNPISGHNTLYWYLQNLGQGPELLIRYENEEAVDDSQLPKDRFSAERLKGVDSTLKIQPAELGDSAVYLCASSSIAGFYNEQFFGPGTRLTVL.

The chain couples TRBV25-1 to TRBJ1-1; possible D gene TRBD1, 6 bases. The CDR3 extends over 14 amino acids. V lost 8 bases to trimming and J lost 6 bases, with 19 bases between them. The germline CDR1 and CDR2 sequences are MGHDK and SYGVNS. This CDR3 reads CASRDNRYNAEAFF. The CDR3, as DNA: TGTGCCAGCCGGGACAATCGATACAACGCTGAAGCTTTCTTT.

This chain joins TRBV5-5 and TRBJ2-7; D is undetermined. The V end lost 2 bases, the J end lost 3 bases, and 15 bases lay between the germline ends. The CDR3 runs to 15 residues. Germline V gene sequence: CDR1 SGHKS, CDR2 YYEKEE (reference sequence). CDR3 in DNA: TGTGCCAGCAGCTTCGGGTCCCGCCCTGGCTACGAGCAGTACTTC. Residues: CASSFGSRPGYEQYF. Combining the CDR3 with reference TRBV5-5 and TRBJ2-7 gives the whole variable domain DAGVTQSPTHLIKTRGQQVTLRCSPISGHKSVSWYQQVLGQGPQFIFQYYEKEERGRGNFPDRFSARQFPNYSSELNVNALLLGDSALYLCASSFGSRPGYEQYFGPGTRLTVT.

There are many counts of this clonotype. J is TRBJ1-5 and V is TRBV20-1; TRBD1 is a possible D gene (5 bases). Germline-derived CDR1 and CDR2 are DFQATT and SNEGSKA (reference sequence). Between the trimmed V and J ends, which lost 3 bases and 3 bases, there was a span of 12 bases. This CDR3 comprises 14 residues. The CDR3 sequence: CSAREGTHNQPQHF. The CDR3 DNA reads TGCAGTGCTAGGGAAGGGACGCACAATCAGCCCCAGCATTTT.

This clonotype was seen more than once but under ten times. The chain couples TRBV11-1 to TRBJ2-3; 8 positions agree with TRBD2. With V trimmed by 3 bases and J by 0 bases, 2 bases remained unmatched. The germline CDR1 and CDR2 sequences are SGHAT and FQDESV (reference sequence). The CDR3 has 15 amino acids. CDR3 nucleotide sequence: TGTGCCAGCAGCTTTTCTAGCGGGAGCACAGATACGCAGTATTTT. The encoded protein is CASSFSSGSTDTQYF. The variable domain in full, completed from reference TRBV11-1 and TRBJ2-3, reads EAEVAQSPRYKITEKSQAVAFWCDPISGHATLYWYRQILGQGPELLVQFQDESVVDDSQLPKDRFSAERLKGVDSTLKIQPAELGDSAMYLCASSFSSGSTDTQYFGPGTRLTVL.

The chain joins TRBV20-1 to TRBJ1-5; the D gene is possibly TRBD1 (5 bases). The CDR3 consists of 13 residues. Germline-derived CDR1 and CDR2 are DFQATT and SNEGSKA (reference sequence). Trimming cost V 6 bases and J 7 bases, with 16 bases left between them. Here the CDR3 reads CSARQRAGQPQHF. The CDR3 DNA sequence: TGCAGTGCAAGACAGAGGGCAGGGCAGCCCCAGCATTTT.

This clonotype was picked up many times. The chain employs TRBV5-1 and TRBJ1-4, with D tentatively TRBD1 (6 bases). Germline-derived CDR1 and CDR2 are SGHRS and YFSETQ. There are 14 residues in the CDR3. V was pared by 0 bases and J by 5 bases, with 8 bases between. CDR3 nucleotide sequence: TGCGCCAGCAGCTTGGCGACAGGCAATGAAAAACTGTTTTTT. It yields the protein CASSLATGNEKLFF.

This clonotype came up a few times. V gene TRBV4-3 combines with J gene TRBJ2-7; D uncertain. This CDR3 region has 13 residues. Germline assignment: CDR1 LGHNA and CDR2 YSLEER. V shed 0 bases and J shed 7 bases, with 10 bases lying between them. CDR3 protein: CASSQEGLGEQYF. CDR3 DNA sequence: TGCGCCAGCAGCCAAGAAGGCTTGGGGGAGCAGTACTTC.

This chain joins TRBV20-1 and TRBJ2-3, with 7 bases lining up with TRBD2. Germline V lookup: CDR1 DFQATT, CDR2 SNEGSKA (reference sequence). Trimming cost V 2 bases and J 14 bases; bases outside gene matches: 7. This CDR3 spans 11 amino acids. The CDR3 sequence is CSARLAGQVYF. Here the CDR3 DNA reads TGCAGTGCTAGATTAGCGGGCCAAGTGTATTTT.

This clonotype was seen a handful of times. The chain links TRBV29-1 to TRBJ2-6, with D uncertain. The CDR3 has 14 residues. Germline values: CDR1 SQVTM, CDR2 ANQGSEA. V was trimmed by 6 bases and J by 0 bases, leaving 9 bases between them. The CDR3 here is CSVETHSGANVLTF. Here the CDR3 DNA reads TGCAGCGTGGAAACCCACTCTGGGGCCAACGTCCTGACTTTC. Full variable domain (rest looked up from reference TRBV29-1 and TRBJ2-6): SAVISQKPSRDICQRGTSLTIQCQVDSQVTMMFWYRQQPGQSLTLIATANQGSEATYESGFVIDKFPISRPNLTFSTLTVSNMSPEDSSIYLCSVETHSGANVLTFGAGSRLTVL.

The V gene is TRBV5-4, the J gene TRBJ2-3; 8 bases align to TRBD2. V lost 4 bases, J lost 4 bases, and 8 bases stayed unmatched. The CDR3 sequence is 15 residues long. Germline V CDR1 and CDR2: SGHNT, YYREEE (reference sequence). The CDR3 DNA sequence: TGTGCCAGCAGCCTGAAGCGGGAGCCCCCAGATACGCAGTATTTT. Translation gives CASSLKREPPDTQYF.

The chain links TRBV12-3 or TRBV12-4 to TRBJ2-3, with 7 positions matching TRBD2. The CDR3 totals 15 residues. The trim removed 7 bases at V and 0 bases at J, leaving 7 bases unmatched. CDR3 in amino acids: CASTRGDYSTDTQYF. CDR3 nucleotide sequence: TGTGCCAGCACTCGAGGGGACTACAGCACAGATACGCAGTATTTT.

Many counts were recorded for this clonotype. The V call is TRBV2, the J call TRBJ1-1; D is possibly TRBD1 (6 bases). Per the germline V gene, CDR1 is SNHLY and CDR2 is FYNNEI. The CDR3 spans 14 residues. The ends were cut back, 10 bases at V and 1 base at J, with 16 bases in the middle. The CDR3 sequence: CATLRGAPNTEAFF. The CDR3, as DNA: TGTGCCACCCTGAGGGGGGCCCCGAACACTGAAGCTTTCTTT.

The genes are TRBV2 and TRBJ2-6; D unclear. V shed 4 bases and J shed 2 bases, with 6 bases lying between them. The germline V gene has CDR1 SNHLY and CDR2 FYNNEI. This CDR3 region has 14 residues. CDR3 nucleotide sequence: TGTGCCAGCAGTGGGGGTACTGGGGCCAACGTCCTGACTTTC. Its translation: CASSGGTGANVLTF. Full variable domain (missing parts from reference TRBV2 and TRBJ2-6): EPEVTQTPSHQVTQMGQEVILRCVPISNHLYFYWYRQILGQKVEFLVSFYNNEISEKSEIFDDQFSVERPDGSNFTLKIRSTKLEDSAMYFCASSGGTGANVLTFGAGSRLTVL.

The chain uses TRBV19 and TRBJ2-1; 14 bases match TRBD2. The CDR3 covers 17 residues. CDR1 LNHDA and CDR2 SQIVND come from the germline V gene (reference sequence). V dropped 5 bases and J dropped 0; count of bases not matched to a gene: 3. CDR3: CASSGTSGGYSYNEQFF. As DNA, the CDR3 is TGTGCCAGTAGTGGGACTAGCGGGGGTTACTCCTACAATGAGCAGTTCTTC.

The chain uses TRBV5-1 and TRBJ1-6; a weak D match, TRBD1 (6 bases). Germline V gene sequence: CDR1 SGHRS, CDR2 YFSETQ. V lost 4 bases to trimming and J lost 17 bases, with 16 bases between them. The CDR3 runs to 12 residues. The CDR3 sequence: CASSPDRRTIHF. The CDR3 DNA sequence: TGCGCCAGCAGCCCCGACAGGCGGACCATCCACTTT.

This clonotype came up a few times. The CDR3 is CASSSPGGLQVTEAFF. CDR3 nucleotide sequence: TGTGCCAGCAGTTCACCTGGGGGACTCCAAGTCACTGAAGCTTTCTTT. The V call is TRBV25-1, the J call TRBJ1-1, with D tentatively TRBD1 (5 bases). The CDR3 sequence is 16 residues long. Germline CDR1 reads MGHDK; CDR2 reads SYGVNS. V lost 5 bases to trimming and J lost 4 bases, with 20 bases between them.

The table lists this clonotype with a count of one. With a much larger clone just one base away, this may be a read error. The conserved final phenylalanine or tryptophan is absent from the CDR3, which likely points to a read error. V is TRBV29-1 and J is TRBJ2-7; D possibly corresponds to TRBD1 (5 bases). CDR1 is SQVTM and CDR2 is ANQGSEA in the germline V gene. CDR3 size: 14 residues. The CDR3 reads CSSPPPRDKSEQYL. CDR3 bases: TGCTCAAGTCCCCCTCCCAGGGATAAGTCCGAGCAGTACCTC.

The gene calls are TRBV11-2 and TRBJ2-3; 9 positions agree with TRBD2. J was trimmed by 4 bases and V by 4 bases; bases with no gene match: 9. CDR1 and CDR2 from the germline V gene are SGHAT and FQNNGV. This CDR3 has 16 residues. The CDR3 sequence is CASSSPGREGADTQYF. In nucleotides, the CDR3 is TGTGCCAGCAGCTCTCCCGGGCGGGAGGGGGCAGATACGCAGTATTTT.

V and J are TRBV7-9 and TRBJ2-1; 12 positions agree with TRBD2. V lost 1 base, J lost 9 bases, and 1 base stayed unmatched. CDR3 size: 14 residues. In germline, CDR1 is SEHNR, CDR2 FQNEAQ (reference sequence). The CDR3 protein is CASSLGLAGAEQFF. DNA of the CDR3: TGTGCCAGCAGCTTAGGACTAGCGGGAGCTGAGCAGTTCTTC.